This T cell receptor (beta chain) derives from a study of type 1 regulatory T cells. In the study overall: T-allo10 is an in vitro-generated, Tr1-enriched CD4 T cell product specific for alloantigen.

The CDR3 runs to 10 residues. CDR1 and CDR2 from the germline V gene are GTSNPN and SVGIG (reference sequence). Only a few counts were recorded for this clonotype. What it binds is not known. Study outcomes and limitations: Compared with non-type 1 regulatory T cells, type 1 regulatory T cells showed a more restricted TCR repertoire.

TCRdb re-derived calls from the reads in MiXCR, one entry per CDR3 protein. The data show tens of thousands of distinct CDR3 sequences, with more than 20% seen just once and 8% to 9% held by the top ten. Sequenced: cultured type 1 regulatory T (Tr1) cells, either the whole culture or a sorted fraction (not recorded which). The receptor was isolated from a human donor in good health. The V call is TRBV30, the J call TRBJ2-1; a possible D gene is TRBD1 (5 bases). The CDR3 spells CAFGAHEQFF. In DNA form, the CDR3 reads TGTGCGTTTGGGGCGCATGAGCAGTTCTTC.